This T cell receptor (beta chain) was identified in a study of spatial heterogeneity in lung cancer. Study-level information: Each distinct TCR and UMI combination averaged more than ten appearances in raw reads.

The sample holds many counts of this clonotype. Documented time point: sample taken at primary tumor resection. Whole RNA was taken from tumor, nontumor lung or frozen PBMC; it was then sequenced unsorted. The CDR3 sequence is 19 residues long. TCR cDNA molecules were tagged individually, and each one carried a unique molecular identifier. Each CDR3 protein is one row after TCRdb ran MiXCR on the 5' RACE reads. The table lists about 39,000 distinct CDR3 sequences, under 4% of them singletons, with roughly 35% in the top ten. The chain recombines TRBV21-1 with TRBJ2-7; the table's D call of TRBD1 was not tested on the DNA. TRBV21-1 is marked as a pseudogene. The sample in question was normal lung tissue next to the tumor, obtained at surgery. This clonotype was obtained from a male donor with early-stage non-small cell lung cancer. CDR3 amino acids: CASRIRDTLEGIPTYEQYF. CDR3 nucleotides: TGTGCCAGCCGTATCCGGGACACTCTCGAGGGGATTCCCACCTACGAGCAGTACTTC.